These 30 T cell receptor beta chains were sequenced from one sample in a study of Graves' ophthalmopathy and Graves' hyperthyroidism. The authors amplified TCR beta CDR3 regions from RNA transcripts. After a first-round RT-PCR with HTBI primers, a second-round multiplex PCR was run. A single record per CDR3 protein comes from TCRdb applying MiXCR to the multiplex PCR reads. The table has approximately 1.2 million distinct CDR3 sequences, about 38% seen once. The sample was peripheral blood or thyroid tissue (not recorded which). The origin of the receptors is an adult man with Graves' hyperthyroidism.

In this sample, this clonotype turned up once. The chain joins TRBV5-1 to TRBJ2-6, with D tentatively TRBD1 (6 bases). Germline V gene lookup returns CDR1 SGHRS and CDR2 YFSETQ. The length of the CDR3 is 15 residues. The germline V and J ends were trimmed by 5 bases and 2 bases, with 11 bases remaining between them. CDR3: CASRQGTPGANVLTF. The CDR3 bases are TGCGCCAGCAGGCAGGGGACCCCTGGGGCCAACGTCCTGACTTTC.

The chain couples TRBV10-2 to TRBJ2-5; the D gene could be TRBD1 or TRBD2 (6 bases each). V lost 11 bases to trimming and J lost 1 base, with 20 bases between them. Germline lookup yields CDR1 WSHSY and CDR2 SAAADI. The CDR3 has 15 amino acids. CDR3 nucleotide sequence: TGCGCCGTCCAGCAAACAGGGAGGTTCCAAGAGACCCAGTACTTC. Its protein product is CAVQQTGRFQETQYF.

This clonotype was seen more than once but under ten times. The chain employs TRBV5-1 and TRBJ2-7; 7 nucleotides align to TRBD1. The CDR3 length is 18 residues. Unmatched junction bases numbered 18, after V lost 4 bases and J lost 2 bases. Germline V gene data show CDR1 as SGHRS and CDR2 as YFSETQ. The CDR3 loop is CASSDLVTGQSLTYEQYF. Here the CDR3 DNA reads TGCGCCAGCAGCGATCTGGTGACAGGGCAGTCTCTGACCTACGAGCAGTACTTC.

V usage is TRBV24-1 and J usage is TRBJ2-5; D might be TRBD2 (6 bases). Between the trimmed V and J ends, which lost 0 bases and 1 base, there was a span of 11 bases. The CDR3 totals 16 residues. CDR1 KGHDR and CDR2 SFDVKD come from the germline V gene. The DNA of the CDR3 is TGTGCCACCAGTGATTTGCACCGTAGCGGCCAAGAGACCCAGTACTTC. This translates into CATSDLHRSGQETQYF.

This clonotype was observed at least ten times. This CDR3 reads CASSARLGDGYTF. The DNA of the CDR3 is TGTGCCAGCAGCGCGCGTCTGGGGGATGGCTACACCTTC. The chain has TRBV7-6 and TRBJ1-2; D may be TRBD1 (5 bases). The CDR3 runs to 13 residues. Trimming pared 5 bases from V and 6 bases from J, leaving 13 bases between. Germline V lookup: CDR1 SGHVS, CDR2 FNYEAQ.

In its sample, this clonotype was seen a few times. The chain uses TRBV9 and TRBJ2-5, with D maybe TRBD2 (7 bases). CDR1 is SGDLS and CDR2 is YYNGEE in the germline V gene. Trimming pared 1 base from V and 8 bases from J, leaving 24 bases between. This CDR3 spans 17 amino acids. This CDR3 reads CASSVSPLGQLASTQYF. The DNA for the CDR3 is TGTGCCAGCAGCGTAAGTCCGCTGGGACAACTAGCGAGTACCCAGTACTTC.

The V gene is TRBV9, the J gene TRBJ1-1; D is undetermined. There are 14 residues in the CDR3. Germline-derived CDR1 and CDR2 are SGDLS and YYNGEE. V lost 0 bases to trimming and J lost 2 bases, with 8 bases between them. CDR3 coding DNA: TGTGCCAGCAGCGTAGAGGTGACAAACACTGAAGCTTTCTTT. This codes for CASSVEVTNTEAFF.

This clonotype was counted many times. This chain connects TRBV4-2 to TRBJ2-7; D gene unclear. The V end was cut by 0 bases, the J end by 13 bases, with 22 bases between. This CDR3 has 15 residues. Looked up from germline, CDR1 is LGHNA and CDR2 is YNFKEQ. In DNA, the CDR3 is TGTGCCAGCAGCCAAGATATCCTATCGGGTAGTGGCCTATACTTC. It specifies CASSQDILSGSGLYF.

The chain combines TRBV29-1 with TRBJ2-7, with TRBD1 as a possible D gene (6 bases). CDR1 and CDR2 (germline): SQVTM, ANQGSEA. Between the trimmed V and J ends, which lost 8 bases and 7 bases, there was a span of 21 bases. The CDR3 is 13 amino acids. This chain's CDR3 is CSPSRGPVEEQYF. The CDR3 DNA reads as TGCAGCCCAAGCAGGGGTCCAGTTGAAGAGCAGTACTTC.

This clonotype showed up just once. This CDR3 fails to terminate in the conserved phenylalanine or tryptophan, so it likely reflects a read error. The CDR3 DNA is TGCGCCAGCAGCCAAGCTAGAACATCACCCCTCCACCTT. This sequence encodes CASSQARTSPLHL. The rearrangement links TRBV7-9 to TRBJ1-6, with D unclear. CDR3 length: 13 amino acids. Germline V gene lookup returns CDR1 SEHNR and CDR2 FQNEAQ (reference sequence).

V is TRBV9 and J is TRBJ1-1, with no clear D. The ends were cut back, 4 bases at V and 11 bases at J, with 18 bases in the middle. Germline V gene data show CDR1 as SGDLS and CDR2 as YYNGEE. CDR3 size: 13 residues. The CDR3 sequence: CASSTPEEGRAFF. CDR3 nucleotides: TGTGCCAGCAGCACCCCGGAAGAGGGTAGGGCTTTCTTT.

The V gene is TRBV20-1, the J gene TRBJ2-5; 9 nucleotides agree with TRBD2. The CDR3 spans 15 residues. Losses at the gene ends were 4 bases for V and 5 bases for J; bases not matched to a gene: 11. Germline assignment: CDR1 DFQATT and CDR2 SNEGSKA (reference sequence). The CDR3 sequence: CSATPVGLAGETQYF. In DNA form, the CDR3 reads TGCAGTGCTACCCCTGTCGGGCTAGCGGGGGAGACCCAGTACTTC.

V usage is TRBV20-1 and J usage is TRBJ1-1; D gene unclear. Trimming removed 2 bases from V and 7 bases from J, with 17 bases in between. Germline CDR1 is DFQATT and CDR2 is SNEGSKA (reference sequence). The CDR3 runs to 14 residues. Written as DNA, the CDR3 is TGCAGTGCTAGAATCCGGGCGAGCTCGGGTGAAGCTTTCTTT. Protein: CSARIRASSGEAFF.

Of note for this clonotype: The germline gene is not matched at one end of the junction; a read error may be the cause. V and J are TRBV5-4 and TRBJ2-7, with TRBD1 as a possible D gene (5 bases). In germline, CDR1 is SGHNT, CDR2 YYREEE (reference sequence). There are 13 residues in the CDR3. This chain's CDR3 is CASRLTDLNEQYF. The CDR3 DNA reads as TGCGCCAGCAGACTGACAGACCTTAACGAGCAGTACTTC.

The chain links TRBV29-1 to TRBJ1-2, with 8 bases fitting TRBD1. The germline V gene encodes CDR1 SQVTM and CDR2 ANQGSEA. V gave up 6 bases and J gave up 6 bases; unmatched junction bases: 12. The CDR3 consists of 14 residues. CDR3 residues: CSVAGQDLTDGYTF. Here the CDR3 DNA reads TGCAGCGTGGCGGGACAGGACTTAACGGATGGCTACACCTTC.

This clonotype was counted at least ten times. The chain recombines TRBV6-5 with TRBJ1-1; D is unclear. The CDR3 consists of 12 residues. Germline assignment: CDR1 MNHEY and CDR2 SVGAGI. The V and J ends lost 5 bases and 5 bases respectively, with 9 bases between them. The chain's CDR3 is CASSKTGTEAFF. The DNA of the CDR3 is TGTGCCAGCAGTAAAACCGGGACTGAAGCTTTCTTT.

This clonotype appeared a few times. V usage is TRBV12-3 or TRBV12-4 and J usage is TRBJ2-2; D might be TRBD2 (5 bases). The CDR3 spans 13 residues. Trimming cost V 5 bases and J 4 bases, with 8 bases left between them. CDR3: CASSATITGELFF. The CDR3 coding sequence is TGTGCCAGCAGTGCGACTATCACCGGGGAGCTGTTTTTT.

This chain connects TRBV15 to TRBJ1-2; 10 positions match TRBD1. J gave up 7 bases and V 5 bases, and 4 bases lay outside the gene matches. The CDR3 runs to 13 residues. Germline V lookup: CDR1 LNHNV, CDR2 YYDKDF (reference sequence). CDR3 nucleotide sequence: TGTGCCACCAGCTTAGACAGGGGGCTTGGCTACACCTTC. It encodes CATSLDRGLGYTF.

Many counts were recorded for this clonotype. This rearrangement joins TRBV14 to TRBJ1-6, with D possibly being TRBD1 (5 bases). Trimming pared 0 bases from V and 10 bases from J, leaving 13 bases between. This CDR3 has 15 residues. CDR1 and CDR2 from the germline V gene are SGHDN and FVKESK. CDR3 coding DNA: TGTGCCAGCAGCCAAGAAGTTGGGGCTCAATCACCCCTCCACTTT. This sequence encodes CASSQEVGAQSPLHF. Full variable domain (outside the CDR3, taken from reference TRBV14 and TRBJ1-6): EAGVTQFPSHSVIEKGQTVTLRCDPISGHDNLYWYRRVMGKEIKFLLHFVKESKQDESGMPNNRFLAERTGGTYSTLKVQPAELEDSGVYFCASSQEVGAQSPLHFGNGTRLTVT.

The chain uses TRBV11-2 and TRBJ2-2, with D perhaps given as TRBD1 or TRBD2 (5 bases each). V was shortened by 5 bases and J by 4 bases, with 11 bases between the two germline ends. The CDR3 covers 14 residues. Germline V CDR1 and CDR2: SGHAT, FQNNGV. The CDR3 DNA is TGTGCCAGCAGCCGGGGCCGGGGCACCGGGGAGCTGTTTTTT. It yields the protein CASSRGRGTGELFF.

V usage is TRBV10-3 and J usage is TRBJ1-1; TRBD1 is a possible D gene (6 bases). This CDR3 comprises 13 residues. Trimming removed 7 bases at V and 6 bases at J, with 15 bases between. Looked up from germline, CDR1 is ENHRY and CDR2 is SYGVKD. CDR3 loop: CAITPGGAPEAFF. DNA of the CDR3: TGTGCCATCACCCCCGGGGGGGCACCTGAAGCTTTCTTT.

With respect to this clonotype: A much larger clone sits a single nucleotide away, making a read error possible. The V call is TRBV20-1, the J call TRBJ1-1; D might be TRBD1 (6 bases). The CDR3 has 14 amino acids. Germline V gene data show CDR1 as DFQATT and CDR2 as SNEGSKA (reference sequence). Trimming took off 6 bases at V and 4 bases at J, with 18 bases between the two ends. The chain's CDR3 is CSADHPRGGTEAFF. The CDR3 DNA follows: TGCAGTGCAGACCACCCCAGGGGCGGCACTGAAGCTTTCTTT.

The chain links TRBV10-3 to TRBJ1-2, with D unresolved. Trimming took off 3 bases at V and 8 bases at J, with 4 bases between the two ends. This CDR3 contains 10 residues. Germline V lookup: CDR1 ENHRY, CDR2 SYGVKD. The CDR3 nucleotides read TGTGCCATCAGTGAAGGGGGCTACACCTTC. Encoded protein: CAISEGGYTF.

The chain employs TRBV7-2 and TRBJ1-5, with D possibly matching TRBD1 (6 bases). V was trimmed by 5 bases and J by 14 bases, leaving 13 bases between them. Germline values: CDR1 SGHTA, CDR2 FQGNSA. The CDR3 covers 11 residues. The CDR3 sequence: CASSQQGYEHF. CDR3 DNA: TGTGCCAGCAGCCAACAGGGTTACGAGCATTTT.

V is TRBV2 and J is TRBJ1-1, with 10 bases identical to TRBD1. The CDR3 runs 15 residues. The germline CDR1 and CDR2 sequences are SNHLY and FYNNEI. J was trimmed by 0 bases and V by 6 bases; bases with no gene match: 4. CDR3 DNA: TGTGCCAGCAGCAGACAGGGGGCTATGAACACTGAAGCTTTCTTT. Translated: CASSRQGAMNTEAFF.

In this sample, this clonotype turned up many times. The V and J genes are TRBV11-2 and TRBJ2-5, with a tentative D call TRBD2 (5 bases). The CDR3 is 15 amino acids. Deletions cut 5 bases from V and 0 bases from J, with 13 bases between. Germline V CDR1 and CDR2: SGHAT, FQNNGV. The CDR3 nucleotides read TGTGCCAGCAGCACCACTGCGGGCCACCAAGAGACCCAGTACTTC. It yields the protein CASSTTAGHQETQYF.

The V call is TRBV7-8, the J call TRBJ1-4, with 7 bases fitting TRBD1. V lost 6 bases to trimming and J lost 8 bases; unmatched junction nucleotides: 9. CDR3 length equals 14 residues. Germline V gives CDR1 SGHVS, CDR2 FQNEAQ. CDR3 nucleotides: TGTGCCAGCAGGTCTGGGACAGTGAAGGAAAAACTGTTTTTT. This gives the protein CASRSGTVKEKLFF.

CDR3: CASNGVVGETQYF. For the CDR3, the DNA is TGTGCCAGCAATGGTGTCGTGGGAGAGACCCAGTACTTC. The rearrangement joins TRBV10-3 to TRBJ2-5; the D is unclear. Germline CDR1 reads ENHRY; CDR2 reads SYGVKD. V was shortened by 10 bases and J by 4 bases, with 16 bases between the two germline ends. The CDR3 loop spans 13 amino acids.

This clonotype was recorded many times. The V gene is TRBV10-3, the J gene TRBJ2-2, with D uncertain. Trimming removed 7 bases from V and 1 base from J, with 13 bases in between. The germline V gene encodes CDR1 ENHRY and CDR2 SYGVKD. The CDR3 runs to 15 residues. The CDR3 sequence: CAIKPATGNTGELFF. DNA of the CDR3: TGTGCCATCAAGCCGGCCACGGGGAACACCGGGGAGCTGTTTTTT.

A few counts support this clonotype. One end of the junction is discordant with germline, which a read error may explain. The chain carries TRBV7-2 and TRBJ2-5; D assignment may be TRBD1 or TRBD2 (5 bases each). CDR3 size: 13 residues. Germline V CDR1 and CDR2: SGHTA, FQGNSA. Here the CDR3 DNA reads TGTGCCAGCAGCTTACGTGACCGGGACCTGGAGTTCTTC. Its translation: CASSLRDRDLEFF.